This entry describes one TCR beta chain. Its antigen remains unknown. The repertoire was sequenced with immunoSEQ multiplex PCR; TCRdb's copy has only in-frame clones and lacks some. The table has 250,000 to 300,000 clones, approximately 94% seen once. V dropped 1 base and J dropped 6; count of bases not matched to a gene: 15. The V gene's germline CDR1 is LGHNA and CDR2 YNFKEQ. There are 18 residues in the CDR3. The sample belongs to a study of T cell responses to AZD1222 COVID-19 vaccine. Recipients boosted at about 4 weeks or about 12 weeks are pooled. Whole-study results and caveats: Clonal diversity was possibly underestimated, and white British individuals and females predominated among donors.

The sequences come from peripheral blood, collected 28 days after the second AZD1222 dose. This chain joins TRBV4-2 and TRBJ1-1; TRBD1 matches 9 bases. This sequence originates from an adult who received the AZD1222 COVID-19 vaccine. The CDR3 sequence is CASSQGSLGGQGGPEAFF. Written as DNA, the CDR3 is TGTGCCAGCAGCCAAGGATCGTTGGGGGGACAGGGAGGCCCTGAAGCTTTCTTT.